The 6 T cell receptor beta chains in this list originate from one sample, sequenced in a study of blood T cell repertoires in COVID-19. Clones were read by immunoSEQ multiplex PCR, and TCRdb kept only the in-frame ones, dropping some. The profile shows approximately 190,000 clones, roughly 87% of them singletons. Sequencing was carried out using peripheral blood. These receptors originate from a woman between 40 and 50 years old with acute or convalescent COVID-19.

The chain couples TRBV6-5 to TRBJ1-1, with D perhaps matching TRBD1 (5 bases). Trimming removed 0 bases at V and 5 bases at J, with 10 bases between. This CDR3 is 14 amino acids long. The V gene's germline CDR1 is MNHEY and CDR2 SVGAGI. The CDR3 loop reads CASSYSEGRTEAFF. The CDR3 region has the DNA TGTGCCAGCAGTTACTCGGAGGGGAGGACTGAAGCTTTCTTT.

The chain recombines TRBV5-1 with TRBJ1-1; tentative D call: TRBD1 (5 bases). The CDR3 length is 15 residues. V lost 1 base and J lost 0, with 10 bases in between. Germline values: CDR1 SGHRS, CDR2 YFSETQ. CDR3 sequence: CASSLFGAVNTEAFF. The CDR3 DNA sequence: TGCGCCAGCAGCTTGTTTGGGGCGGTGAACACTGAAGCTTTCTTT.

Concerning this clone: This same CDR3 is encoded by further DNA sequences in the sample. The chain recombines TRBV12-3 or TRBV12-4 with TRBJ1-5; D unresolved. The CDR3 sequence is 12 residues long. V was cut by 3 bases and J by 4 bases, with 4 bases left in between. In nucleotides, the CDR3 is TGTGCCAGCAGTTTCCGGAATCAGCCCCAGCATTTT. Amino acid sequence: CASSFRNQPQHF.

The CDR3, as DNA: TGTGCCAGCAGTCTATTACAGGGGATCACAGATACGCAGTATTTT. Amino acid sequence: CASSLLQGITDTQYF. The V and J genes are TRBV6-5 and TRBJ2-3; TRBD1 aligns across 7 bases. The V gene end was trimmed by 5 bases and the J gene end by 2 bases; junction bases not matched to a gene: 7. Germline CDR1 is MNHEY and CDR2 is SVGAGI. The CDR3 consists of 15 residues.

In DNA, the CDR3 is TGTGCCAGCAACCTGGGGGGTGGCGAGCAGTACTTC. It translates to CASNLGGGEQYF. The V gene is TRBV28, the J gene TRBJ2-7; tentatively, D is TRBD2 (6 bases). V lost 7 bases, J lost 6 bases, and 13 bases lay in between. The CDR3 length is 12 residues. Germline V lookup: CDR1 MDHEN, CDR2 SYDVKM.

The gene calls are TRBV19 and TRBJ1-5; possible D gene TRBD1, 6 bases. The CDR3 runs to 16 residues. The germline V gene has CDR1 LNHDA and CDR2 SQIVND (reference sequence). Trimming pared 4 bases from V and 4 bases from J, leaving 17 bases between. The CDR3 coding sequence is TGTGCCAGTAGTACCCGGGGGGCGTACCCAAATCAGCCCCAGCATTTT. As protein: CASSTRGAYPNQPQHF.